The 15 T cell receptor beta chains below all came from one sample that was sequenced in a study of a mutant IDH1 vaccine in newly diagnosed glioma. Their antigen targets remain unknown. The table came from immunoSEQ multiplex PCR; TCRdb's copy has only in-frame clones and leaves some out. The table includes about 60,000 clones, 84% detected once. The time point: week 5, during vaccination. It was 300 ug of mutant IDH1 20-mer peptide that made up each vaccine dose, given with topical imiquimod. The starting material was PBMCs, obtained from a glioma patient whose treatment included an IDH1 peptide vaccine. Receptors were obtained from a woman aged 50 to 60 with glioma.

V and J are TRBV6-5 and TRBJ1-2; the D gene is possibly TRBD1 (5 bases). The CDR3 is made up of 15 amino acids. Germline V gene lookup returns CDR1 MNHEY and CDR2 SVGAGI. V lost 6 bases and J 2 bases, leaving 16 bases between the germline ends. For the CDR3, the DNA is TGTGCCAGCAGCCAAGAGTGGGGCTCCAACTATGGCTACACCTTC. It encodes CASSQEWGSNYGYTF.

The V gene is TRBV21-1, the J gene TRBJ1-4. TRBV21-1 is deemed a pseudogene. There are 12 residues in the CDR3. The CDR3 bases are TGTGCCACCTCACTGACTCATGAAAAACTGTTTTTT. It codes for CATSLTHEKLFF.

The chain couples TRBV29-1 to TRBJ2-5; 10 positions agree with TRBD1. V lost 7 bases to trimming and J lost 11 bases; unmatched junction nucleotides: 16. Germline V gene lookup returns CDR1 SQVTM and CDR2 ANQGSEA. The CDR3 consists of 14 residues. The CDR3 sequence is CSARGDRGTREQYF. The CDR3 DNA is TGCAGCGCCCGAGGGGACAGGGGCACACGGGAGCAGTACTTC.

This clone was seen a handful of times. CDR3 DNA: TGCAGCGTTGAAGCGGGGAGAGCTTTCTTT. Encoded protein: CSVEAGRAFF. The rearrangement links TRBV29-1 to TRBJ1-1; D gene uncertain. V shed 1 base and J shed 10 bases, with 7 bases lying between them. The CDR3 is 10 residues long. Germline CDR1 reads SQVTM; CDR2 reads ANQGSEA.

The CDR3, as DNA: TGTGCCAGCAGGCTCATACGGACAGGGACGGGCTACACCTTC. Protein: CASRLIRTGTGYTF. The chain couples TRBV6-1 to TRBJ1-2; 8 positions match TRBD1. This CDR3 is 14 amino acids long. Trimming cost V 6 bases and J 8 bases; bases outside gene matches: 11. The germline V gene has CDR1 MNHNS and CDR2 SASEGT.

This chain joins TRBV27 and TRBJ2-7, with 7 bases that match TRBD2. The CDR3 is made up of 13 amino acids. V lost 0 bases, J lost 4 bases, and 0 bases stayed unmatched. CDR1 and CDR2 (germline): MNHEY, SMNVEV (reference sequence). CDR3 in DNA: TGTGCCAGCAGTTTATCGGGGGGGTACGAGCAGTACTTC. Encoded protein: CASSLSGGYEQYF.

The chain carries TRBV5-4 and TRBJ2-7, with unresolved D. The V end lost 2 bases, the J end lost 2 bases, and 14 bases lay between the germline ends. The CDR3 totals 15 residues. Germline loops: CDR1 SGHNT, CDR2 YYREEE (reference sequence). The CDR3 bases are TGTGCCAGCAGCTTTCGGTTGCAGACCACCTACGAGCAGTACTTC. It yields the protein CASSFRLQTTYEQYF.

This sequence joins TRBV5-6 and TRBJ1-6; D is unclear. Trimming removed 0 bases from V and 6 bases from J, with 10 bases in between. Germline loops: CDR1 SGHDT, CDR2 YYEEEE. The CDR3 loop spans 15 amino acids. CDR3 amino acids: CASSLASNLNSPLHF. The CDR3 DNA sequence: TGTGCCAGCAGCTTGGCAAGCAACCTTAATTCACCCCTCCACTTT.

The chain has TRBV5-1 and TRBJ2-5; 9 nucleotides agree with TRBD2. Trimming cost V 6 bases and J 3 bases; bases outside gene matches: 9. The CDR3 consists of 15 residues. Germline CDR1 and CDR2: SGHRS and YFSETQ. This chain's CDR3 is CASTAGGGAEETQYF. CDR3 DNA: TGCGCCAGCACCGCCGGCGGGGGGGCCGAAGAGACCCAGTACTTC.

The chain is built from TRBV7-8 and TRBJ2-2; unclear D gene. The CDR3 extends over 13 amino acids. The germline V gene has CDR1 SGHVS and CDR2 FQNEAQ. With 6 bases removed from V and 2 bases from J, the gap between germline ends came to 7 bases. CDR3 in amino acids: CASRKGNTGELFF. The DNA of the CDR3 is TGTGCCAGCAGGAAGGGTAACACCGGGGAGCTGTTTTTT. The complete variable domain, with remaining parts taken from reference TRBV7-8 and TRBJ2-2, reads GAGVSQSPRYKVAKRGQDVALRCDPISGHVSLFWYQQALGQGPEFLTYFQNEAQLDKSGLPSDRFFAERPEGSVSTLKIQRTQQEDSAVYLCASRKGNTGELFFGEGSRLTVL.

The gene calls are TRBV7-3 and TRBJ1-2, with 7 bases aligning to TRBD1. Unmatched junction bases numbered 7, after V lost 5 bases and J lost 4 bases. There are 14 residues in the CDR3. Germline-derived CDR1 and CDR2 are SGHTA and FQGTGA. The CDR3 sequence: CASSPPGQIYGYTF. The CDR3 region has the DNA TGTGCCAGCAGCCCACCGGGACAGATCTATGGCTACACCTTC.

The chain joins TRBV28 to TRBJ1-1, with TRBD1 as a possible D gene (6 bases). Germline assignment: CDR1 MDHEN and CDR2 SYDVKM. Trimming pared 8 bases from V and 2 bases from J, leaving 12 bases between. This CDR3 spans 13 amino acids. CDR3 nucleotide sequence: TGTGCCAGCCTAGGGGGTGGAAACACTGAAGCTTTCTTT. It specifies CASLGGGNTEAFF.

In this sample, this clone turned up once. The chain combines TRBV19 with TRBJ1-5, with D perhaps matching TRBD1 (5 bases). The CDR3 extends over 15 amino acids. V was shortened by 6 bases and J by 6 bases, with 18 bases between the two germline ends. CDR1 is LNHDA and CDR2 is SQIVND in the germline V gene (reference sequence). The CDR3 DNA follows: TGTGCCAGTAGCCTCTGGACGGGGGTTTTTCAGCCCCAGCATTTT. This translates into CASSLWTGVFQPQHF.

This chain connects TRBV2 to TRBJ1-1; possible D gene TRBD1, 5 bases. Per germline, CDR1 SNHLY and CDR2 FYNNEI. The CDR3 sequence is 11 residues long. V shed 3 bases and J shed 10 bases, with 9 bases lying between them. The CDR3 nucleotides read TGTGCCAGCAGTGAGGAGGGACGAGCTTTCTTT. Encoded protein: CASSEEGRAFF.

This sequence joins TRBV7-4 and TRBJ2-7; no clear D gene. Trimming took off 4 bases at V and 1 base at J, with 8 bases between the two ends. The CDR3 extends over 13 amino acids. Germline loops: CDR1 SGHVT, CDR2 SQSDAQ. CDR3: CASSYTVSYEQYF. In DNA form, the CDR3 reads TGTGCCAGCAGCTACACGGTATCCTACGAGCAGTACTTC.